There are a few counts of the clone carrying this T cell receptor (beta chain). Being one base from a much bigger clone, this may be a read error. The data were taken from a study of circulating CD8 cells and anti-PD-1 response in melanoma. Study-level background: Nivolumab was given intravenously at 3 mg/kg every 2 weeks.

Sorting of live CD3+CD8+TCRalphabeta+ cells by PD-1 and/or TIGIT gave four subsets. The CDR3 is 15 amino acids. Per germline, CDR1 MNHEY and CDR2 SMNVEV (reference sequence). TCR libraries were prepared from roughly 14 ng of total RNA with the QIAseq Immune Repertoire TCR panel. Each CDR3 protein gets one entry after TCRdb re-called the reads with MiXCR. The data contain under 450 distinct CDR3 sequences, 7.6% of them seen just once; the ten biggest clones take up 60% to 75%. This material consisted of CD8+ T cells from PBMCs, taken at baseline or after one month of anti-PD-1 therapy (not recorded which). The clonotype originates from a human donor with melanoma. This chain connects TRBV27 to TRBJ2-2; D gene ambiguous. As DNA, the CDR3 is TGTACCAGCAGTTGGAACAGCCTTAACACCGGGGAGCTGTTTTTT. It is translated as CTSSWNSLNTGELFF.